This T cell receptor beta chain emerged from a study of T cells in Graves' hyperthyroidism and ophthalmopathy. Notes on the study in general: Ophthalmopathy prediction by the model preceded onset by a median roughly 6 months.

Amplified TCR beta CDR3 regions came from RNA transcripts. Primed by the HTBI set, a first-round RT-PCR was run on the TCR CDR3. TCRdb used MiXCR to reprocess the multiplex PCR reads, holding one entry per CDR3 protein. The profile shows 690,000 or so distinct CDR3 sequences, around a sixth of them singletons. The CDR3 is 11 amino acids. V was clipped by 5 bases and J by 9 bases; unmatched bases: 2. Germline CDR1 reads SGHDT; CDR2 reads YYEEEE. This clonotype has a count of ten or more. Its target is unknown. Aged 18 to 65, the patients had hyperthyroidism that was newly diagnosed and had lasted under 2 months.

The receptor's source is a woman in her fifties or sixties with Graves' hyperthyroidism that later progressed to Graves' ophthalmopathy. Sequencing was performed on blood. The J gene is TRBJ2-1, the V gene TRBV5-6, with 7 bases lining up with TRBD2. As DNA, the CDR3 is TGTGCCAGCAGGTTAGCGGGTGAGCAGTTCTTC. Translated: CASRLAGEQFF. Drawing the rest from reference TRBV5-6 and TRBJ2-1, the complete variable domain is DAGVTQSPTHLIKTRGQQVTLRCSPKSGHDTVSWYQQALGQGPQFIFQYYEEEERQRGNFPDRFSGHQFPNYSSELNVNALLLGDSALYLCASRLAGEQFFGPGTRLTVL.